These 32 T cell receptor beta chains were all obtained from the same sample, sequenced in a study of T cell responses to AZD1222 COVID-19 vaccine. Using immunoSEQ multiplex PCR, the repertoire was profiled, and TCRdb retains in-frame clones only, with some absent. The data contain just under 150,000 clones, approximately 88% of them singletons. Sequenced here: peripheral blood, sampled 28 days after the second dose of the MenACWY control vaccine. The receptors derive from an adult who received the MenACWY meningococcal vaccine as a control.

The CDR3 nucleotides read TGTGCCAGCAGCACCTGGAGGGGGGTGGCGGCTAATGAAAAACTGTTTTTT. Translation: CASSTWRGVAANEKLFF. V is TRBV7-3 and J is TRBJ1-4, with D possibly TRBD1 on 6 matching bases. The germline CDR1 and CDR2 sequences are SGHTA and FQGTGA. CDR3 size: 17 residues. V was clipped by 5 bases and J by 3 bases, with 19 bases between them.

V and J are TRBV11-1 and TRBJ2-7; no clear D gene. CDR1 and CDR2 from the germline V gene are SGHAT and FQDESV (reference sequence). This CDR3 has 14 amino acids. Trimming removed 5 bases from V and 2 bases from J, with 13 bases in between. The CDR3 spells CASSRRGVTYEQYF. For the CDR3, the DNA is TGTGCCAGCAGCCGGCGCGGAGTAACCTACGAGCAGTACTTC.

The chain uses TRBV7-9 and TRBJ2-7; 7 bases match TRBD1. CDR1 is SEHNR and CDR2 is FQNEAQ in the germline V gene (reference sequence). J gave up 3 bases and V 4 bases, and 12 bases lay outside the gene matches. This CDR3 region has 16 residues. Written as DNA, the CDR3 is TGTGCCAGCAGCTCCGGGACAGCGATAGCTATCTACGAGCAGTACTTC. Translated: CASSSGTAIAIYEQYF.

This chain joins TRBV9 and TRBJ1-2, with 10 nucleotides matching TRBD1. This CDR3 spans 15 amino acids. Trimming removed 2 bases from V and 7 bases from J; junction bases left unmatched: 8. Germline assignment: CDR1 SGDLS and CDR2 YYNGEE. CDR3: CASSVTGTGAAGYTF. The CDR3, as DNA: TGTGCCAGCAGCGTTACCGGGACAGGGGCCGCTGGCTACACCTTC.

The J gene is TRBJ1-4, the V gene TRBV6-5; D might be TRBD1 (6 bases). The germline gives CDR1 MNHEY, CDR2 SVGAGI. The CDR3 loop spans 14 amino acids. Deletions cut 2 bases from V and 8 bases from J, with 12 bases between. The CDR3 region has the DNA TGTGCCAGCAGTTACGGGGGCGCCCGGGAAAAACTGTTTTTT. Its protein product is CASSYGGAREKLFF.

V usage is TRBV2 and J usage is TRBJ2-5; D gene unclear. In germline, CDR1 is SNHLY, CDR2 FYNNEI. The CDR3 spans 12 residues. The V and J ends lost 6 bases and 0 bases respectively, with 5 bases between them. CDR3 nucleotides: TGTGCCAGCAGGGGGTACCAAGAGACCCAGTACTTC. Protein: CASRGYQETQYF.

This chain links TRBV18 with TRBJ1-1; 8 bases are a match to TRBD1. The ends lost 6 bases at V and 4 bases at J; junction bases unmatched: 13. Germline V CDR1 and CDR2: KGHSH, LQKENI. This CDR3 is 16 amino acids long. The chain's CDR3 is CASSVSQGAEGTEAFF. CDR3 bases: TGTGCCAGCTCCGTATCCCAGGGGGCAGAGGGCACTGAAGCTTTCTTT.

The rearrangement links TRBV12-3 or TRBV12-4 to TRBJ1-6; a possible D gene is TRBD1 (6 bases). V was pared by 6 bases and J by 5 bases, with 8 bases between. The CDR3 has 13 amino acids. The DNA of the CDR3 is TGTGCCAGCAGCGGACAGCATAATTCACCCCTCCACTTT. Protein sequence: CASSGQHNSPLHF.

The chain has TRBV10-3 and TRBJ1-6; 7 nucleotides match TRBD1. Germline loops: CDR1 ENHRY, CDR2 SYGVKD. The CDR3 is made up of 15 amino acids. V shed 3 bases, J shed 10 bases, and the junction held 9 bases outside the gene matches. CDR3 bases: TGTGCCATCAGTGAAACACCGGGACAGAGCTCACCCCTCCACTTT. Protein sequence: CAISETPGQSSPLHF.

The CDR3 DNA reads TGCAGTGCTTCCGGAGGGAACGAGCAGTACTTC. Protein sequence: CSASGGNEQYF. The V and J genes are TRBV20-1 and TRBJ2-7; possibly TRBD2 for D (6 bases). The CDR3 covers 11 residues. V lost 5 bases and J 5 bases, leaving 10 bases between the germline ends. Germline-derived CDR1 and CDR2 are DFQATT and SNEGSKA (reference sequence).

The genes are TRBV24-1 and TRBJ2-3; TRBD1 matches at 7 bases. V dropped 5 bases and J dropped 3; count of bases not matched to a gene: 7. CDR1 and CDR2 from the germline V gene are KGHDR and SFDVKD. The CDR3 has 15 amino acids. CDR3 coding DNA: TGTGCCACCAGTGCAACAGGGGAGCGAACAGATACGCAGTATTTT. It specifies CATSATGERTDTQYF.

This clone was counted a few times. The gene calls are TRBV6-4 and TRBJ2-2; possible D gene TRBD1, 6 bases. The V end lost 4 bases, the J end lost 3 bases, and 9 bases lay between the germline ends. Germline CDR1 reads MRHNA; CDR2 reads SNTAGT. CDR3 length: 14 amino acids. CDR3 loop: CASSVDSDTGELFF. CDR3 sequence (DNA): TGTGCCAGCAGTGTGGACAGCGACACCGGGGAGCTGTTTTTT.

The DNA for the CDR3 is TGTGCCAGCAGCTTAGGTTTGGCGGGGAACACTGAAGCTTTCTTT. This sequence encodes CASSLGLAGNTEAFF. The rearrangement joins TRBV7-2 to TRBJ1-1; no firm D call. Germline CDR1 SGHTA, CDR2 FQGNSA. With 1 base removed from V and 1 base from J, the gap between germline ends came to 10 bases. The CDR3 length is 15 residues.

The V gene is TRBV5-1, the J gene TRBJ2-7; 7 bases map to TRBD1. This CDR3 is built from 16 residues. Germline loops: CDR1 SGHRS, CDR2 YFSETQ. With 0 bases clipped from V and 4 bases from J, the junction kept 10 bases outside the gene matches. CDR3 sequence (DNA): TGCGCCAGCAGCTTGGCCGGGACAGTATCTTCATACGAGCAGTACTTC. Encoded protein: CASSLAGTVSSYEQYF.

This clone was recorded once. The chain links TRBV18 to TRBJ1-5, with no clear D. The germline V gene encodes CDR1 KGHSH and CDR2 LQKENI. The CDR3 runs to 15 residues. V dropped 5 bases and J dropped 0 bases, with 11 bases sitting between them. Here the CDR3 reads CASSDLGDSNQPQHF. The CDR3 region has the DNA TGTGCCAGCTCAGACTTGGGAGATAGCAATCAGCCCCAGCATTTT.

This chain connects TRBV12-3 or TRBV12-4 to TRBJ2-1; maybe TRBD2 (6 bases). Trimming cost V 3 bases and J 10 bases, with 7 bases left between them. This CDR3 spans 11 amino acids. The CDR3 nucleotides are TGTGCCAGCAGTTTTCGGGGGGAGCAGTTCTTC. This codes for CASSFRGEQFF.

The J gene is TRBJ1-1, the V gene TRBV10-3, with unresolved D. Germline CDR1 and CDR2: ENHRY and SYGVKD. Trimming pared 4 bases from V and 6 bases from J, leaving 9 bases between. The CDR3 runs to 12 residues. This chain's CDR3 is CAISGKTPEAFF. CDR3 coding DNA: TGTGCCATCAGTGGGAAGACACCTGAAGCTTTCTTT.

This chain links TRBV5-4 with TRBJ2-1, with D uncertain. The CDR3 is 17 residues long. Trimming stripped 4 bases from V and 7 bases from J, with 24 bases between. CDR1 is SGHNT, CDR2 YYREEE, per germline (reference sequence). CDR3 loop: CASSPPSLFGVRNEQFF. The CDR3 DNA sequence: TGTGCCAGCAGCCCCCCCAGTCTTTTCGGAGTTAGGAATGAGCAGTTCTTC.

The V and J genes are TRBV27 and TRBJ1-3; D gene ambiguous. Germline CDR1 and CDR2: MNHEY and SMNVEV (reference sequence). Between the trimmed V and J ends, which lost 2 bases and 0 bases, there was a span of 8 bases. There are 15 residues in the CDR3. The DNA of the CDR3 is TGTGCCAGCAGTTTAAATGGGTTCTCTGGAAACACCATATATTTT. It yields the protein CASSLNGFSGNTIYF.

The rearrangement joins TRBV6-5 to TRBJ2-1; maybe TRBD1 (6 bases). The CDR3 has 12 residues. Trimming removed 6 bases at V and 12 bases at J, with 15 bases between. Germline lookup yields CDR1 MNHEY and CDR2 SVGAGI. CDR3 DNA: TGTGCCAGCAGCCCCGCGGGCAGGGGGCAGTTCTTC. This encodes CASSPAGRGQFF.

This chain links TRBV6-5 with TRBJ1-4; D possibly corresponds to TRBD1 (5 bases). Trimming removed 2 bases from V and 5 bases from J, with 12 bases in between. CDR1 is MNHEY, CDR2 SVGAGI, per germline. This CDR3 has 15 residues. The CDR3 nucleotides are TGTGCCAGCAGTTACGGGGGGATGGGGAATGAAAAACTGTTTTTT. Translated, it gives CASSYGGMGNEKLFF.

This clone was seen a handful of times. The chain uses TRBV19 and TRBJ2-1; D is uncertain. Germline values: CDR1 LNHDA, CDR2 SQIVND (reference sequence). The CDR3 is 16 amino acids. V lost 5 bases, J lost 0 bases, and 14 bases lay in between. CDR3 sequence (DNA): TGTGCCAGTAGTCCACCACCTATGAGCTCCTACAATGAGCAGTTCTTC. Amino acid sequence: CASSPPPMSSYNEQFF.

The gene calls are TRBV5-1 and TRBJ2-3, with D unresolved. V lost 1 base and J 3 bases, leaving 3 bases between the germline ends. Germline V gene data show CDR1 as SGHRS and CDR2 as YFSETQ. The CDR3 is made up of 12 amino acids. Here the CDR3 DNA reads TGCGCCAGCAGCTTGAAGACAGATACGCAGTATTTT. Its translation: CASSLKTDTQYF.

This clone was picked up one time. The chain is built from TRBV6-6 and TRBJ1-2, with 8 bases aligning to TRBD1. This CDR3 has 12 amino acids. Germline V lookup: CDR1 MNHNY, CDR2 SVGAGI (reference sequence). The trim removed 4 bases at V and 8 bases at J, leaving 3 bases unmatched. The CDR3 nucleotides are TGTGCCAGCAGTTCCCCAGGGGGCGGCTACACCTTC. This codes for CASSSPGGGYTF.

This clone has only one observation. This rearrangement joins TRBV5-4 to TRBJ2-1; TRBD2 might be the D (5 bases). The germline gives CDR1 SGHNT, CDR2 YYREEE (reference sequence). Trimming stripped 0 bases from V and 6 bases from J, with 13 bases between. The CDR3 extends over 15 amino acids. Here the CDR3 reads CASSLDVGVGNEQFF. DNA for the CDR3: TGTGCCAGCAGCTTGGATGTCGGGGTCGGCAATGAGCAGTTCTTC.

This chain connects TRBV4-1 to TRBJ2-5; possible D gene TRBD2, 6 bases. V shed 0 bases and J shed 5 bases, with 19 bases lying between them. Germline CDR1 and CDR2: MGHRA and YSYEKL. The CDR3 has 17 residues. This CDR3 is CASSQEHTSPDRETQYF. The CDR3 DNA reads TGCGCCAGCAGCCAAGAGCACACTAGCCCAGATCGGGAGACCCAGTACTTC.

This chain links TRBV7-2 with TRBJ1-5; 9 bases match TRBD1. The V gene's germline CDR1 is SGHTA and CDR2 FQGNSA. Trimming removed 4 bases from V and 7 bases from J; junction bases left unmatched: 5. The CDR3 spans 14 residues. The CDR3 loop is CASSSMTGGQPQHF. In DNA, the CDR3 is TGTGCCAGCAGCTCTATGACAGGGGGGCAGCCCCAGCATTTT.

The chain recombines TRBV18 with TRBJ1-2; TRBD1 aligns across 8 bases. The CDR3 extends over 13 amino acids. Germline V lookup: CDR1 KGHSH, CDR2 LQKENI. J gave up 4 bases and V 3 bases, and 1 base lay outside the gene matches. In DNA form, the CDR3 reads TGTGCCAGCTCACCTGACAGGGGCTATGGCTACACCTTC. Protein: CASSPDRGYGYTF.

This chain uses TRBV6-1 with TRBJ2-4; D remains ambiguous. V shed 3 bases and J shed 0 bases, with 12 bases lying between them. From germline, CDR1 is MNHNS and CDR2 SASEGT. This CDR3 region has 16 residues. The CDR3 spells CASSDPSTLAKNIQYF. For the CDR3, the DNA is TGTGCCAGCAGTGATCCCTCGACCTTAGCCAAAAACATTCAGTACTTC.

The chain couples TRBV25-1 to TRBJ2-7; D is ambiguous. Trimming left V 3 bases short and J 0 bases short, with 15 bases between. This CDR3 has 16 amino acids. Germline V gene data show CDR1 as MGHDK and CDR2 as SYGVNS. CDR3 residues: CASSDIDRYSSYEQYF. The DNA of the CDR3 is TGTGCCAGCAGTGATATCGACCGTTATAGCTCCTACGAGCAGTACTTC.

The rearrangement joins TRBV24-1 to TRBJ1-1, with D tentatively TRBD1 (5 bases). CDR1 KGHDR and CDR2 SFDVKD come from the germline V gene. The CDR3 is made up of 15 amino acids. V gave up 2 bases and J gave up 3 bases, with 12 bases separating them. The CDR3 nucleotides are TGTGCCACCAGTGATTCCCGCACGGGGGACACTGAAGCTTTCTTT. The encoded protein is CATSDSRTGDTEAFF.

DNA for the CDR3: TGTGCCACCAGTGACCCCGGACAGCCGTATCAGCCCCAGCATTTT. Encoded protein: CATSDPGQPYQPQHF. The V call is TRBV24-1, the J call TRBJ1-5, with D maybe TRBD1 (6 bases). Germline V gene sequence: CDR1 KGHDR, CDR2 SFDVKD. The CDR3 is 15 residues long. V was clipped by 4 bases and J by 5 bases, with 14 bases between them.